The 25 T cell receptor beta chains below all came from one sample that was sequenced in a study of response to subunit inactivated influenza vaccine. TCRdb re-called the RT-PCR reads through MiXCR, storing one row per CDR3 protein. Counted here are a few hundred thousand distinct CDR3 sequences, approximately 7.3% occurring once; the ten biggest clones make up under 15%. Sequenced here: PBMCs from blood, sampled around 25 months after vaccination. The receptors were sampled from a man aged 45 to 75 who received an inactivated influenza vaccine.

This clonotype was detected a few times. The chain recombines TRBV20-1 with TRBJ2-1; 10 bases are shared with TRBD2. The V gene's germline CDR1 is DFQATT and CDR2 SNEGSKA (reference sequence). Unmatched junction bases numbered 13, after V lost 0 bases and J lost 8 bases. CDR3 length: 17 amino acids. Written as DNA, the CDR3 is TGCAGTGCTAGAGATCGGGCTAGCGGGAGTATGGTGGATGAGCAGTTCTTC. This sequence encodes CSARDRASGSMVDEQFF.

This clonotype was observed a few times. The rearrangement joins TRBV7-2 to TRBJ2-7; 11 bases agree with TRBD1. CDR3 size: 17 residues. Trimming cost V 1 base and J 2 bases; bases outside gene matches: 7. In germline, CDR1 is SGHTA, CDR2 FQGNSA. CDR3 loop: CASSLVGQGAPAYEQYF. The CDR3 coding sequence is TGTGCCAGCAGCTTAGTTGGACAGGGGGCCCCAGCCTACGAGCAGTACTTC. Using reference TRBV7-2 and TRBJ2-7 for the parts outside the CDR3, the full variable domain is GAGVSQSPSNKVTEKGKDVELRCDPISGHTALYWYRQSLGQGLEFLIYFQGNSAPDKSGLPSDRFSAERTGGSVSTLTIQRTQQEDSAVYLCASSLVGQGAPAYEQYFGPGTRLTVT.

The chain joins TRBV28 to TRBJ1-5; D unresolved. The CDR3 totals 12 residues. The germline V gene encodes CDR1 MDHEN and CDR2 SYDVKM. With 6 bases removed from V and 9 bases from J, the gap between germline ends came to 12 bases. The DNA of the CDR3 is TGTGCCAGCAGGGACTTGAGTTTGCCCCAGCATTTT. This translates into CASRDLSLPQHF.

This clonotype was detected only a few times. V and J are TRBV7-2 and TRBJ1-4; no clear D gene. V gave up 1 base and J gave up 11 bases, with 11 bases separating them. CDR3 size: 13 residues. Germline V gene data show CDR1 as SGHTA and CDR2 as FQGNSA. CDR3 loop: CASSLDLVGKLFF. In DNA form, the CDR3 reads TGTGCCAGCAGCTTAGATTTGGTTGGGAAACTGTTTTTT.

The chain recombines TRBV7-2 with TRBJ1-2; 8 bases are shared with TRBD1. Per the germline V gene, CDR1 is SGHTA and CDR2 is FQGNSA. V shed 5 bases and J 7 bases; nucleotides not matched to a gene: 9. CDR3 length: 14 residues. CDR3 DNA sequence: TGTGCCAGCAGCCGGAACCAGGGGGCGGGTGGCTACACCTTC. This codes for CASSRNQGAGGYTF.

This clonotype has a handful of counts. V and J are TRBV7-2 and TRBJ1-1, with 8 positions matching TRBD1. This CDR3 contains 14 residues. Germline CDR1 reads SGHTA; CDR2 reads FQGNSA. With V trimmed by 5 bases and J by 10 bases, 12 bases remained unmatched. DNA of the CDR3: TGTGCCAGCAGCCGAATCCTGACAGGGGAGATAGCTTTCTTT. This gives the protein CASSRILTGEIAFF. Complete variable domain (other parts from reference TRBV7-2 and TRBJ1-1): GAGVSQSPSNKVTEKGKDVELRCDPISGHTALYWYRQSLGQGLEFLIYFQGNSAPDKSGLPSDRFSAERTGGSVSTLTIQRTQQEDSAVYLCASSRILTGEIAFFGQGTRLTVV.

Many counts were recorded for this clonotype. J is TRBJ2-7 and V is TRBV12-3 or TRBV12-4, with D perhaps matching TRBD1 (6 bases). V was shortened by 5 bases and J by 1 base, with 12 bases between the two germline ends. The CDR3 has 14 residues. CDR3 residues: CASSMTGFSYEQYF. CDR3 DNA: TGTGCCAGCAGTATGACAGGTTTTTCCTACGAGCAGTACTTC.

This clonotype was observed at least ten times. The chain couples TRBV5-5 to TRBJ2-5, with D perhaps TRBD2 (6 bases). The CDR3 has 13 amino acids. The germline V gene encodes CDR1 SGHKS and CDR2 YYEKEE (reference sequence). V shed 5 bases and J shed 4 bases, with 12 bases lying between them. The CDR3 region has the DNA TGTGCCAGCAGACCTGACGGGGGAGAGACCCAGTACTTC. Its translation is CASRPDGGETQYF. The full variable domain, in which reference TRBV5-5 and TRBJ2-5 provide the parts outside the CDR3, is DAGVTQSPTHLIKTRGQQVTLRCSPISGHKSVSWYQQVLGQGPQFIFQYYEKEERGRGNFPDRFSARQFPNYSSELNVNALLLGDSALYLCASRPDGGETQYFGPGTRLLVL.

This clonotype has a count of ten or more. This chain links TRBV11-2 with TRBJ2-3; TRBD2 might be the D (6 bases). CDR3 length equals 20 residues. V was clipped by 0 bases and J by 4 bases, with 26 bases between them. In germline, CDR1 is SGHAT, CDR2 FQNNGV. CDR3 in DNA: TGTGCCAGCAGCTTAGATCCGGGGAGAAGAGGGCGGGGAGGCCCAGATACGCAGTATTTT. This translates into CASSLDPGRRGRGGPDTQYF.

This CDR3 reads CASSQDFGGSYNSPLHF. CDR3 bases: TGCGCCAGCAGCCAAGATTTCGGGGGATCCTATAATTCACCCCTCCACTTT. This chain links TRBV4-3 with TRBJ1-6; D possibly corresponds to TRBD1 (5 bases). CDR3 length: 17 residues. The germline gives CDR1 LGHNA, CDR2 YSLEER. V was clipped by 0 bases and J by 1 base, with 10 bases between them.

This clonotype was picked up a small number of times. The J gene is TRBJ1-1, the V gene TRBV4-2; D is ambiguous. There are 16 residues in the CDR3. Trimming left V 7 bases short and J 0 bases short, with 18 bases between. CDR1 is LGHNA, CDR2 YNFKEQ, per germline. The CDR3 nucleotides are TGTGCCAGCAAAGACGCAAATTCGCTGTTGAACACTGAAGCTTTCTTT. Protein product: CASKDANSLLNTEAFF.

The chain joins TRBV25-1 to TRBJ2-2; 9 bases are a match to TRBD1. The CDR3 is 16 residues long. V shed 1 base and J 5 bases; nucleotides not matched to a gene: 5. Germline V gene data show CDR1 as MGHDK and CDR2 as SYGVNS. The CDR3 protein is CASSEFGTGITGELFF. As DNA, the CDR3 is TGTGCCAGCAGTGAATTTGGGACAGGGATTACCGGGGAGCTGTTTTTT.

The chain recombines TRBV5-6 with TRBJ1-1; the D gene is possibly TRBD1 (6 bases). The germline CDR1 and CDR2 sequences are SGHDT and YYEEEE. V dropped 3 bases and J dropped 6 bases, with 6 bases sitting between them. The length of the CDR3 is 11 residues. CDR3 region: CASSSGAEAFF. Here the CDR3 DNA reads TGTGCCAGCAGCTCAGGGGCTGAAGCTTTCTTT.

In this sample, this clonotype turned up many times. V usage is TRBV4-1 and J usage is TRBJ1-5; 7 bases agree with TRBD1. The germline V gene has CDR1 MGHRA and CDR2 YSYEKL. V dropped 0 bases and J dropped 2; count of bases not matched to a gene: 4. The CDR3 runs 16 residues. CDR3 DNA: TGCGCCAGCAGCCAAGAGGGGACAGCTGGCAATCAGCCCCAGCATTTT. Protein: CASSQEGTAGNQPQHF.

This clonotype was detected ten times or more. The genes are TRBV12-3 or TRBV12-4 and TRBJ1-5; D is perhaps TRBD1 (5 bases). The V and J ends lost 4 bases and 0 bases respectively, with 16 bases between them. The CDR3 is made up of 17 amino acids. The CDR3 bases are TGTGCCAGCAGTTACAGCGGGACCGGCTTTAGCAATCAGCCCCAGCATTTT. Translation gives CASSYSGTGFSNQPQHF.

The chain employs TRBV10-3 and TRBJ1-1, with D maybe TRBD1 (6 bases). The ends were cut back, 3 bases at V and 4 bases at J, with 12 bases in the middle. Germline V gene data show CDR1 as ENHRY and CDR2 as SYGVKD. This CDR3 contains 14 residues. DNA of the CDR3: TGTGCCATCAGTGACAGGGGATGGGGCACTGAAGCTTTCTTT. Its translation: CAISDRGWGTEAFF.

This clonotype occurred many times. V and J are TRBV2 and TRBJ2-2; the D gene is possibly TRBD1 (5 bases). Germline V gene sequence: CDR1 SNHLY, CDR2 FYNNEI. The germline V and J ends were trimmed by 8 bases and 1 base, with 5 bases remaining between them. The CDR3 is 12 amino acids. The CDR3 sequence: CASDRNTGELFF. The CDR3 DNA sequence: TGTGCCAGCGACAGGAACACCGGGGAGCTGTTTTTT.

In this sample, this clonotype turned up many times. This chain uses TRBV20-1 with TRBJ1-3, with a weak D call TRBD1 (6 bases). The V end was cut by 3 bases, the J end by 4 bases, with 13 bases between. The CDR3 contains 14 residues. Per the germline V gene, CDR1 is DFQATT and CDR2 is SNEGSKA (reference sequence). The CDR3 DNA reads TGCAGTGCTAGTTGGGGGGGCTCGGGAAACACCATATATTTT. Its translation: CSASWGGSGNTIYF.

The rearrangement links TRBV6-2 or TRBV6-3 to TRBJ1-1; D might be TRBD1 (5 bases). CDR3 size: 14 residues. The V end was cut by 2 bases, the J end by 3 bases, with 10 bases between. Germline V gene lookup returns CDR1 MNHEY and CDR2 SVGEGT. The CDR3 is CASSYAGAYTEAFF. The CDR3 DNA is TGTGCCAGCAGTTACGCCGGGGCGTACACTGAAGCTTTCTTT.

This clonotype was detected many times. The CDR3 sequence: CASSYGQLSYEQYF. The CDR3 coding sequence is TGCGCCAGCAGCTATGGACAGCTCTCCTACGAGCAGTACTTC. The gene calls are TRBV5-1 and TRBJ2-7; tentative D call: TRBD1 (6 bases). CDR1 is SGHRS, CDR2 YFSETQ, per germline. The CDR3 is 14 residues long. V lost 3 bases and J lost 0, with 10 bases in between.

This clonotype was picked up a small number of times. The genes are TRBV20-1 and TRBJ2-2, with D uncertain. With 6 bases removed from V and 2 bases from J, the gap between germline ends came to 10 bases. Germline lookup yields CDR1 DFQATT and CDR2 SNEGSKA (reference sequence). This CDR3 has 13 residues. CDR3 in DNA: TGCAGTGCCCCTGCCCCCAACACCGGGGAGCTGTTTTTT. Translation: CSAPAPNTGELFF.

This clonotype was seen a few times. The CDR3 region is CASSGMNTEAFF. The CDR3 region has the DNA TGTGCCAGCAGTGGGATGAACACTGAAGCTTTCTTT. This chain links TRBV7-9 with TRBJ1-1; no firm D call. This CDR3 comprises 12 residues. In germline, CDR1 is SEHNR, CDR2 FQNEAQ (reference sequence). V lost 6 bases and J 0 bases, leaving 5 bases between the germline ends.

V gene TRBV12-3 or TRBV12-4 combines with J gene TRBJ2-5; 7 nucleotides align to TRBD1. The CDR3 length is 15 residues. J lost 0 bases, V lost 6 bases, and 7 bases had no gene match. CDR3 region: CASRLDRRNQETQYF. The CDR3 DNA reads TGTGCCAGCAGGCTGGACAGGAGGAACCAAGAGACCCAGTACTTC.

The chain has TRBV27 and TRBJ2-7; possibly TRBD2 for D (7 bases). Germline V gene data show CDR1 as MNHEY and CDR2 as SMNVEV (reference sequence). This CDR3 spans 15 amino acids. Trimming cost V 2 bases and J 2 bases, with 13 bases left between them. The CDR3 region has the DNA TGTGCCAGCAGTTTAGAGGGGGGGCTCCCCTACGAGCAGTACTTC. Its protein is CASSLEGGLPYEQYF.

The chain is built from TRBV4-2 and TRBJ2-4; 8 bases line up with TRBD1. Unmatched junction bases numbered 5, after V lost 0 bases and J lost 1 base. CDR3 length: 17 amino acids. The V gene's germline CDR1 is LGHNA and CDR2 YNFKEQ. The CDR3 reads CASSQEDRGGAKNIQYF. The CDR3, as DNA: TGTGCCAGCAGCCAAGAAGACAGGGGTGGGGCCAAAAACATTCAGTACTTC.